These T cell receptor beta chains were read from a single sample in a study of blood T cell repertoires in COVID-19. Clones were read by immunoSEQ multiplex PCR, and TCRdb kept only the in-frame ones, dropping some. The top ten hold around 19% of the sample, which has fewer than 85,000 clones, under 80% seen once. The sequenced sample consisted of peripheral blood. All receptors derive from a woman of 80 years or more with active or convalescent COVID-19. Each CDR3 is given with its conserved first and last residue. Fields, in order: clone size, J gene, V gene, D gene, CDR3 DNA, CDR3 protein. A D gene is named only where the DNA matches it firmly. The listing skips clone size in some rows; elsewhere it reads once, few, many or a size class.

clone size: .; J gene: TRBJ2-7; V gene: TRBV30; D gene: .; CDR3 DNA: TGTGCCTGGACGAAGTCAGGGGCGCAGAAGCAGTACTTC; CDR3 protein: CAWTKSGAQKQYF
clone size: few; J gene: TRBJ2-3; V gene: TRBV9; D gene: TRBD2; CDR3 DNA: TGTGCCAGCAGCCCCGGGACTAGGGGCGATACGCAGTATTTT; CDR3 protein: CASSPGTRGDTQYF
clone size: few; J gene: TRBJ1-3; V gene: TRBV19; D gene: .; CDR3 DNA: TGTGCCAGTAGTGCGGGGAATCTACCTGGAAACACCATATATTTT; CDR3 protein: CASSAGNLPGNTIYF
clone size: .; J gene: TRBJ2-7; V gene: TRBV3-1/TRBV3-2; D gene: TRBD2; CDR3 DNA: TGTGCCAGCAGCCAAGGGACTAGCGGTAGCTACGAGCAGTACTTC; CDR3 protein: CASSQGTSGSYEQYF
clone size: .; J gene: TRBJ1-4; V gene: TRBV3-1/TRBV3-2; D gene: TRBD1; CDR3 DNA: TGTGCCAGCAGCCAGCCGGGACAGAATGAAAAACTGTTTTTT; CDR3 protein: CASSQPGQNEKLFF
clone size: .; J gene: TRBJ1-2; V gene: TRBV19; D gene: TRBD1; CDR3 DNA: TGTGCCAGTAGTCGCGACCTGACAGGGGGAAGTGGCTACACCTTC; CDR3 protein: CASSRDLTGGSGYTF
clone size: .; J gene: TRBJ2-5; V gene: TRBV29-1; D gene: TRBD1; CDR3 DNA: TGCAGCGTAAGACAGGGCCAAGAGACCCAGTACTTC; CDR3 protein: CSVRQGQETQYF
clone size: .; J gene: TRBJ2-2; V gene: TRBV29-1; D gene: TRBD1; CDR3 DNA: TGCAGCGTCCAGAGACAGGGATCCACCGGGGAGCTGTTTTTT; CDR3 protein: CSVQRQGSTGELFF
clone size: .; J gene: TRBJ2-3; V gene: TRBV20-1; D gene: .; CDR3 DNA: TGCAGTGCTAGTCCCCCAGGCACAGATACGCAGTATTTT; CDR3 protein: CSASPPGTDTQYF
clone size: .; J gene: TRBJ2-1; V gene: TRBV5-5; D gene: .; CDR3 DNA: TGTGCCAGCAGCTTGTATCTGGCACAGAGCTCCTACAATGAGCAGTTCTTC; CDR3 protein: CASSLYLAQSSYNEQFF
clone size: .; J gene: TRBJ1-3; V gene: TRBV15; D gene: .; CDR3 DNA: TGTGCCACCAGCAGAGGAGGGGGATCTGGAAACACCATATATTTT; CDR3 protein: CATSRGGGSGNTIYF